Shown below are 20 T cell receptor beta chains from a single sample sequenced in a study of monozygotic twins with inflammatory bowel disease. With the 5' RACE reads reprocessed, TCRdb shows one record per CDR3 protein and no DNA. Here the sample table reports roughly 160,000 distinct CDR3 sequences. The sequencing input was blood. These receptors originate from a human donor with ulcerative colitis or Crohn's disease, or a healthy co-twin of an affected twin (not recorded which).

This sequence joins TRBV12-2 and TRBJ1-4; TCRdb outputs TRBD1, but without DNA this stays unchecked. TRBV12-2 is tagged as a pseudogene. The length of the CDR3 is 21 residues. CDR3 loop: CASRLEISGLGSRQHNEKLFF.

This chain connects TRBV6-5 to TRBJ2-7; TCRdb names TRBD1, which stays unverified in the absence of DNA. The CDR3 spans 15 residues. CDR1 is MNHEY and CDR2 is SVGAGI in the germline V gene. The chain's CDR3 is CASSYGTGGSYEQYF.

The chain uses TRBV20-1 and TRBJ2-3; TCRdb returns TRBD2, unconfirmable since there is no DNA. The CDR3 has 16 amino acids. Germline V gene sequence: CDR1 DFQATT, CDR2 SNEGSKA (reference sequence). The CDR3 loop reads CSASPARLAGGDTQYF.

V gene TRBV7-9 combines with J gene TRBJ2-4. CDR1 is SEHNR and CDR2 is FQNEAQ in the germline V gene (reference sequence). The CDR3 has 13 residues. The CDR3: CASSLEAVYIQYF.

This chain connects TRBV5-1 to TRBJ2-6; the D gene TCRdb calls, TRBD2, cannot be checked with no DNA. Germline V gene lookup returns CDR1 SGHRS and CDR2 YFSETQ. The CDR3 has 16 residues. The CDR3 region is CASSLAAGTGANVLTF.

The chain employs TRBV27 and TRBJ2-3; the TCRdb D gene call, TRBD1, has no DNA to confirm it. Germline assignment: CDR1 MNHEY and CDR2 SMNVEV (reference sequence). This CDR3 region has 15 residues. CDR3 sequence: CASRDRGQGTDTQYF.

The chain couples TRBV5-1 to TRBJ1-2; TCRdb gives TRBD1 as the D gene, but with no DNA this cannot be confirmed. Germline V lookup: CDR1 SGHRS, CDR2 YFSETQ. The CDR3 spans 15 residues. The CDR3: CASSPGQPDNYGYTF.

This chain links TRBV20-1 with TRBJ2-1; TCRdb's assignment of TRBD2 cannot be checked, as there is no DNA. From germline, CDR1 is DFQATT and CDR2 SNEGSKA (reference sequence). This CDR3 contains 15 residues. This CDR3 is CSARDKRPRSGEQFF.

The CDR3 sequence is CASSKVGSGRAGTGELFF. V usage is TRBV21-1 and J usage is TRBJ2-2; TCRdb gives TRBD2 as the D gene, but with no DNA this cannot be confirmed. TRBV21-1 is marked as a pseudogene. The CDR3 extends over 18 amino acids.

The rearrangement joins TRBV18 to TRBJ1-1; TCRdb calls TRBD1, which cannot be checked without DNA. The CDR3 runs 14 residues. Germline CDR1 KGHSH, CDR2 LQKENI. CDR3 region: CASSPGGIGTEAFF.

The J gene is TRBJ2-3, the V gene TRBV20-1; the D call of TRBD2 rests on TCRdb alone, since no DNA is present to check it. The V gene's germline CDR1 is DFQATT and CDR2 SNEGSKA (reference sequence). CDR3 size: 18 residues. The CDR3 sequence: CSARDPGGLAGSTDTQYF.

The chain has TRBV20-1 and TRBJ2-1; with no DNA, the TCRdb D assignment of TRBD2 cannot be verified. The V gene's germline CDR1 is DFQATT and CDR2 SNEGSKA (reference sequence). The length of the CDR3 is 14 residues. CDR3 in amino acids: CSARGLAGYNEQFF.

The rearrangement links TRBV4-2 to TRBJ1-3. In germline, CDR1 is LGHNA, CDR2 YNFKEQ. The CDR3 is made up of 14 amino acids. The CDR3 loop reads CASSQADSGNTIYF.

The CDR3 sequence is CASSPTGGFLAGELFF. V and J are TRBV12-3 or TRBV12-4 and TRBJ2-2; TCRdb calls TRBD1, which cannot be checked without DNA. The CDR3 is 16 amino acids.

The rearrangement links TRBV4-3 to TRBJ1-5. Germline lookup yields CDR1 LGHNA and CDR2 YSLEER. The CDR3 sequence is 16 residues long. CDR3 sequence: CASSQDWTYSNQPQHF.

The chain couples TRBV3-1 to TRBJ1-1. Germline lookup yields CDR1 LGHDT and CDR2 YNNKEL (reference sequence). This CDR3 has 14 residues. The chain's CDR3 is CASSQDLGGSGAFF.

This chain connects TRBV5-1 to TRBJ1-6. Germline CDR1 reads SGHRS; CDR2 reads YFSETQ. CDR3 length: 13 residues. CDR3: CASSLEGNSPLHF.

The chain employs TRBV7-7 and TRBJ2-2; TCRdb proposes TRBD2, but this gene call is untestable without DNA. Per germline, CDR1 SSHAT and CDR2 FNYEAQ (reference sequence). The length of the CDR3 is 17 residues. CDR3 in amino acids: CASSLGRTGKNTGELFF. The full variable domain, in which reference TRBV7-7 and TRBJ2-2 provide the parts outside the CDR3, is GAGVSQSPRYKVTKRGQDVTLRCDPISSHATLYWYQQALGQGPEFLTYFNYEAQPDKSGLPSDRFSAERPEGSISTLTIQRTEQRDSAMYRCASSLGRTGKNTGELFFGEGSRLTVL.

The CDR3 spells CASSYRGLYEQYF. The chain couples TRBV2 to TRBJ2-7; TCRdb outputs TRBD1, but without DNA this stays unchecked. CDR1 and CDR2 (germline): SNHLY, FYNNEI. CDR3 length equals 13 residues.

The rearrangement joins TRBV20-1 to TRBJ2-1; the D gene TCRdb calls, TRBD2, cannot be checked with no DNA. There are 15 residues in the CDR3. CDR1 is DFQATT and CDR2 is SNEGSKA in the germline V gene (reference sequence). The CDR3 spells CSGSQFQRADNEQFF.